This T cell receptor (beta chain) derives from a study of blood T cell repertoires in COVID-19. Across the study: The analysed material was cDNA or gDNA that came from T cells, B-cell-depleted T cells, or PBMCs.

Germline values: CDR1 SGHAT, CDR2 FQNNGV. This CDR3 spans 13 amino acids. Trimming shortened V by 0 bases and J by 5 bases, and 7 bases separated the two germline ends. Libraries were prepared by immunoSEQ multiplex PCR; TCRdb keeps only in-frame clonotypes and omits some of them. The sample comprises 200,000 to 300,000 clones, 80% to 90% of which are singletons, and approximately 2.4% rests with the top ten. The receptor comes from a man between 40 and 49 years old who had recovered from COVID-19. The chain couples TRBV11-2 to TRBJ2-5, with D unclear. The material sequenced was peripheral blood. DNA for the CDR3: TGTGCCAGCAGCTTAGATAATGTGGAGACCCAGTACTTC. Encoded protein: CASSLDNVETQYF.